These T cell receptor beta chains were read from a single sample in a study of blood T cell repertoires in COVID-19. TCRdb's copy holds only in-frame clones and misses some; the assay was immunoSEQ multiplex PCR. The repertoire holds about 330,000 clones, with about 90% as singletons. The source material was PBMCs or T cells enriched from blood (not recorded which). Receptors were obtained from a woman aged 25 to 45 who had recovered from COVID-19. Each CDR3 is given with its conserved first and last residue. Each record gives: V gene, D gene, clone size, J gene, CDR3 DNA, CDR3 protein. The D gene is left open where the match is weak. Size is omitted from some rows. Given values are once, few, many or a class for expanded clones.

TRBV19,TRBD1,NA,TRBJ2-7,TGTGCCAGTAGTGTGGGGGGACAGGGGGCAAAGCAGTACTTC,CASSVGGQGAKQYF
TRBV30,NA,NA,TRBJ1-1,TGTGCCGCGACTCACCGGGCCTTGGGGGGGACTGAAGCTTTCTTT,CAATHRALGGTEAFF
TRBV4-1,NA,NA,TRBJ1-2,TGCGCCAGCAGCCAAGCACGGAACTATGGCTACACCTTC,CASSQARNYGYTF
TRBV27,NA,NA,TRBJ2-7,TGTGCCAGCAGCGTCCAGGGATTACATACCTACGAGCAGTACTTC,CASSVQGLHTYEQYF
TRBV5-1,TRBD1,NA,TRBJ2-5,TGCGCCAGCAGCTACGGGACAGAGGGAGAGACCCAGTACTTC,CASSYGTEGETQYF
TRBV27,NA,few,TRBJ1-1,TGTGCCAGCAGTTTACGCGGGGCTGAAGCTTTCTTT,CASSLRGAEAFF
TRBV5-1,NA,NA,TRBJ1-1,TGCGCCAGCAGGACAGGAGCCACAGGCACTGAAGCTTTCTTT,CASRTGATGTEAFF
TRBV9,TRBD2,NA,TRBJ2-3,TGTGCCAGCAGCCGGACTAGCGGGGGGGACACAGATACGCAGTATTTT,CASSRTSGGDTDTQYF
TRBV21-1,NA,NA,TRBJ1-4,TGTGCCAGGACTGAGGGACACCCAAATGAAAAACTGTTTTTT,CARTEGHPNEKLFF
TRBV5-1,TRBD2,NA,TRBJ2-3,TGCGCCAGCAGCTTGCGGGGCGGGGGGTCAGATACGCAGTATTTT,CASSLRGGGSDTQYF
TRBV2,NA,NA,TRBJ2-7,TGTGCCAGCACCGAGCGCAGGGCTCACTACGAGCAGTACTTC,CASTERRAHYEQYF
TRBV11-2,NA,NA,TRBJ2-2,TGTGCCAGCAGCTTAGTACGCGGGACCGGGGAGCTGTTTTTT,CASSLVRGTGELFF
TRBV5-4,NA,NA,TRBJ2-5,TGTGCCAGCAGCTTTCGGCGGGAGACCCAGTACTTC,CASSFRRETQYF
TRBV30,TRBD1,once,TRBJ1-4,TGTGCCTTCGACAGGGAAAGCCGAGTACTGTTTTTT,CAFDRESRVLFF
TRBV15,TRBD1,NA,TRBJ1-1,TGTGCCACCAGCAGACTCACGGTCAGGGGGGACACTGAAGCTTTCTTT,CATSRLTVRGDTEAFF
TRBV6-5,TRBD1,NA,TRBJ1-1,TGTGCCAGCAGCGTAAAGGGACAGGGAGCCACTGAAGCTTTCTTT,CASSVKGQGATEAFF
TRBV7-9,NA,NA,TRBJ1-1,TGTGCCAGCAGCACCAGCGCGCGAACTGAAGCTTTCTTT,CASSTSARTEAFF
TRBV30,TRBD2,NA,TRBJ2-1,TGTGCCTGGGCCTCTCTAGCGGGGGGGTACAATGAGCAGTTCTTC,CAWASLAGGYNEQFF
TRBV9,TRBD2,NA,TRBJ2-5,TGTGCCAGCAGCGTGGGTCCGGGGGGGTACCAAGAGACCCAGTACTTC,CASSVGPGGYQETQYF
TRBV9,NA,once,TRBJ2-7,TGTGCCAGCAGCGTAGCGGTGAGCTCCTACGAGCAGTACTTC,CASSVAVSSYEQYF
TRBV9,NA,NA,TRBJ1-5,TGTGCCAGCAGCGTCCCTAACCGATTAAAGAATCAGCCCCAGCATTTT,CASSVPNRLKNQPQHF
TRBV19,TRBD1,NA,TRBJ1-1,TGTGCCAGTAGTATCGGGACAGAAATGAACACTGAAGCTTTCTTT,CASSIGTEMNTEAFF
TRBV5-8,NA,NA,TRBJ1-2,TGTGCCAGCAGCCGACAGAACTATGGCTACACCTTC,CASSRQNYGYTF
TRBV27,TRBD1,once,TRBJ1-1,TGTGCCAGCAGAAAACAGACAGGGGAGAACACTGAAGCTTTCTTT,CASRKQTGENTEAFF
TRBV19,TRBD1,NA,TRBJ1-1,TGTGCCAGTAGTACCGTAGGACAGGGTCGGCCTGAAGCTTTCTTT,CASSTVGQGRPEAFF
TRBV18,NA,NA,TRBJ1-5,TGTGCCAGCTCTCCTGGGGGGTTTCAGCCCCAGCATTTT,CASSPGGFQPQHF
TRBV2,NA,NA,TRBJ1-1,TGTGCCAGCAAAAAGTCTTCGGCTGAAGCTTTCTTT,CASKKSSAEAFF
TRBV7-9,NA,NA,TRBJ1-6,TGTGCCAGCAGCCCTCAGGGCAGCCTCTATAATTCACCCCTCCACTTT,CASSPQGSLYNSPLHF
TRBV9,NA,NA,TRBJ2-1,TGTGCCAGCAGCGTAGGTCCCGGTTTCAATGAGCAGTTCTTC,CASSVGPGFNEQFF